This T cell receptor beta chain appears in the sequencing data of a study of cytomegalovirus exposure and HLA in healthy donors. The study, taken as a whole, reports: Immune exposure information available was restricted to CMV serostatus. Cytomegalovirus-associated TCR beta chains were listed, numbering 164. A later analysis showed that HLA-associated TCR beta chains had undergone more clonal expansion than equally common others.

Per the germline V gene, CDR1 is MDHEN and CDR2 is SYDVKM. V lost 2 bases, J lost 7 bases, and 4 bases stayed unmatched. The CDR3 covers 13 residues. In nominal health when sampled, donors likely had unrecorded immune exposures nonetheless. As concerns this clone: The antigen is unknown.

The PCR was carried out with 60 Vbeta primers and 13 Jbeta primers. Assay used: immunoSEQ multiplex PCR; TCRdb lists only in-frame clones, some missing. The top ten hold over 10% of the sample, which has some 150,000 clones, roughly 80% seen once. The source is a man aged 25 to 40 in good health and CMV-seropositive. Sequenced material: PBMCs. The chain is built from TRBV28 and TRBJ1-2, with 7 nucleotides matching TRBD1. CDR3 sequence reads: CASSLEGASGYTF. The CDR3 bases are TGTGCCAGCAGTTTAGAGGGGGCGTCTGGCTACACCTTC.